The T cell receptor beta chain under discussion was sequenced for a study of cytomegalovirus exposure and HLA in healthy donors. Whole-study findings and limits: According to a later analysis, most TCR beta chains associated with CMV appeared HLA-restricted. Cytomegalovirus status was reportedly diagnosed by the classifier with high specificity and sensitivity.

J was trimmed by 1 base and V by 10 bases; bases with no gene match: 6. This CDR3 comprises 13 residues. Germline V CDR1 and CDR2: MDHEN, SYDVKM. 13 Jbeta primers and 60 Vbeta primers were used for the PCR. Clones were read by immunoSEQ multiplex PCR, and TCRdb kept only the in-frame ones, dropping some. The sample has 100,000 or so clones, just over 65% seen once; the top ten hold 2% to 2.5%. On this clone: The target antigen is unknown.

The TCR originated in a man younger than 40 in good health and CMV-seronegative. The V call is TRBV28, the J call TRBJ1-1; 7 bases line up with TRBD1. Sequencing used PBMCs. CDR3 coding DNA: TGTGCCATCAGGACAGGAGGGAACACTGAAGCTTTCTTT. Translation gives CAIRTGGNTEAFF.